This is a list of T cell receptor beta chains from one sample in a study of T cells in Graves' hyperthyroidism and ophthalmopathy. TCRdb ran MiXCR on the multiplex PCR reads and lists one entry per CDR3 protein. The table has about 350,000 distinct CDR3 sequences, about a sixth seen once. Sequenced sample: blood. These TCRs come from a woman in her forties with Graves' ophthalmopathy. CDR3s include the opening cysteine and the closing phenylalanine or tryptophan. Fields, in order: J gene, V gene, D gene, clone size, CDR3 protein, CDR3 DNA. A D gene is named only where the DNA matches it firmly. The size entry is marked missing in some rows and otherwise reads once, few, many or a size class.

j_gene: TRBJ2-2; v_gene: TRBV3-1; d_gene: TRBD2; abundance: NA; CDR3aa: CASSQGRGGRGTGELFF; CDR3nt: TGTGCCAGCAGCCAAGGTAGAGGCGGGAGAGGCACCGGGGAGCTGTTTTTT
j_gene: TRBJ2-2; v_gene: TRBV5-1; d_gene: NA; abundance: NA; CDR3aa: CASSFKSDTGELFF; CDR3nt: TGCGCCAGCAGCTTTAAATCGGATACCGGGGAGCTGTTTTTT
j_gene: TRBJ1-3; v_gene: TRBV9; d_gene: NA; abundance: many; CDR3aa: CASSVELRGSRSGNTIYF; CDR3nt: TGTGCCAGCAGCGTAGAGCTCAGGGGCAGTCGTTCTGGAAACACCATATATTTT
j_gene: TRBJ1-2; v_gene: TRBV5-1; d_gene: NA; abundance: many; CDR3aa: CASSLNVGNYGYTF; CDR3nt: TGCGCCAGCAGCTTGAACGTTGGTAACTATGGCTACACCTTC
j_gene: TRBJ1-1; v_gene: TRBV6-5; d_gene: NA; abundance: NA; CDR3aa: CASSYTRYEAFF; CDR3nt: TGTGCCAGCAGTTATACCCGATACGAGGCTTTCTTT
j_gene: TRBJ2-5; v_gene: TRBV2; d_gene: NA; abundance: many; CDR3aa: CASSVGTSQETQYF; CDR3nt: TGTGCCAGCAGCGTCGGGACCAGCCAAGAGACCCAGTACTTC
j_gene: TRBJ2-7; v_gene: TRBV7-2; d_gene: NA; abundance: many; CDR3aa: CASSSVGDEQYF; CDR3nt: TGTGCCAGCAGTTCGGTGGGGGACGAGCAGTACTTC
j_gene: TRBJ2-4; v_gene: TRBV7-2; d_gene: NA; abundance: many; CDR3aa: CASTLGWRLQDIQYF; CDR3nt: TGTGCCAGCACCCTGGGCTGGAGACTCCAAGACATTCAGTACTTC
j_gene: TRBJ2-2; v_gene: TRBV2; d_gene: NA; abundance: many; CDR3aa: CASSEAGSYNTGELFF; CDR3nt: TGTGCCAGCAGTGAAGCGGGATCATATAACACCGGGGAGCTGTTTTTT
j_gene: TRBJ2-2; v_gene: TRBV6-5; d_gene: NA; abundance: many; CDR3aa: CASSYSQGFGTGELLF; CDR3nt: TGTGCCAGCAGTTACTCGCAGGGGTTTGGCACCGGGGAGCTGCTTTTT
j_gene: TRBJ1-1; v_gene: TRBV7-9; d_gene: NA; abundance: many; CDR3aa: CASEPGNTEAFF; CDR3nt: TGTGCCAGCGAACCCGGGAACACTGAAGCTTTCTTT
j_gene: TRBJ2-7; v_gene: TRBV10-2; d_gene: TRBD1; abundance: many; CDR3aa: CASRTGTGEREEQYF; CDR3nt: TGCGCCAGCAGGACCGGGACAGGGGAGAGAGAGGAGCAGTACTTC
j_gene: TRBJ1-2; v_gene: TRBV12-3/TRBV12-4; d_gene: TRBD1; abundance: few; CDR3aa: CASSRTRDRGSYGYTF; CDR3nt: TGTGCCAGCAGTCGCACCCGGGACAGGGGGTCGTATGGCTACACCTTC
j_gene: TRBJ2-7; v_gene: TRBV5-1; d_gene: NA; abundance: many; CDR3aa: CASSRDGAREQYF; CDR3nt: TGCGCCAGCAGCCGTGACGGGGCGCGTGAGCAGTACTTC
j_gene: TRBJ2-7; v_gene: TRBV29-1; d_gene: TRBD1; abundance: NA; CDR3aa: CSVVATGPLYEQYF; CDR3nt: TGCAGCGTAGTAGCGACAGGGCCCCTCTACGAGCAGTACTTC
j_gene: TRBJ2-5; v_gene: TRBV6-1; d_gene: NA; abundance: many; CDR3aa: CAISSGGTQYF; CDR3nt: TGTGCCATCTCTAGTGGGGGGACCCAGTACTTC
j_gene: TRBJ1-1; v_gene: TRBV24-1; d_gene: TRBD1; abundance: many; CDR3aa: CATRDGGQGATEAFF; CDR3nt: TGTGCCACCAGAGATGGGGGACAGGGAGCCACTGAAGCTTTCTTT
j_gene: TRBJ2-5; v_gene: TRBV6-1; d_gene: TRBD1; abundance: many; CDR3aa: CATRTGRPQYF; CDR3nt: TGTGCCACCCGGACAGGGCGGCCCCAGTACTTC
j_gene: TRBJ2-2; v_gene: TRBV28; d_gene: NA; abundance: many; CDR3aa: CASSLPGLTNTGELFF; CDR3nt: TGTGCCAGCAGTTTACCGGGACTTACGAACACCGGGGAGCTGTTTTTT
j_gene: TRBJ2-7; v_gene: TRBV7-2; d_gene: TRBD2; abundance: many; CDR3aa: CASSQATSGGEQYF; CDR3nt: TGTGCCAGCAGCCAAGCTACTAGCGGGGGCGAGCAGTACTTC
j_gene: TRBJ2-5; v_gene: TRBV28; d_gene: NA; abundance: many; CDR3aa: CASSTPAVPETQYF; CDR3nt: TGTGCCAGCAGTACCCCGGCAGTTCCGGAGACCCAGTACTTC
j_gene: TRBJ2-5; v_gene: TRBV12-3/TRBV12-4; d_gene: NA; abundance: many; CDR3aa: CASSFSEGTQYF; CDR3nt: TGTGCCAGCAGTTTCAGTGAGGGTACCCAGTACTTC
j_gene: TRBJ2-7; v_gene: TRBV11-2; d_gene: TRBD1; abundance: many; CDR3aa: CASSLTGNTYEQYF; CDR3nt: TGTGCCAGCAGCCTGACAGGGAATACCTACGAGCAGTACTTC
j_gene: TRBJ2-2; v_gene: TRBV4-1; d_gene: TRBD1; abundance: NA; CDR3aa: CASSQGTGFPDTGELFF; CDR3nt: TGCGCCAGCAGCCAAGGGACAGGGTTCCCTGACACCGGGGAGCTGTTTTTT
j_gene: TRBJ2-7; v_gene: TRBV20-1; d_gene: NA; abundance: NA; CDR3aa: CSARGAGSSYEQYF; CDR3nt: TGCAGTGCTAGAGGCGCCGGAAGCTCCTACGAGCAGTACTTC
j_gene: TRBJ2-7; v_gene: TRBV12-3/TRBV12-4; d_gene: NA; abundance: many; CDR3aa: CASSYREFEQYF; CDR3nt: TGTGCCAGCAGTTACCGGGAATTCGAGCAGTACTTC
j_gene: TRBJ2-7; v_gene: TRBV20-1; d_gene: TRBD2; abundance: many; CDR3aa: CSARGLAGVEQYF; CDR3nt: TGCAGTGCTAGAGGACTAGCGGGAGTCGAGCAGTACTTC
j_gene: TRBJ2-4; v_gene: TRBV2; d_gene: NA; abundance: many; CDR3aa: CASTERKGNIQYF; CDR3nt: TGTGCCAGCACGGAACGCAAGGGAAACATTCAGTACTTC
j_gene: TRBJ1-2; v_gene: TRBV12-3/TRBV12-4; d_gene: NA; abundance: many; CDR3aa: CASSKGTGYTF; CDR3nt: TGTGCCAGCAGTAAAGGGACTGGCTACACCTTC
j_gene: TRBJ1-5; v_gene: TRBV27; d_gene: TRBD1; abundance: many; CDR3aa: CASSITGTGHQPQHF; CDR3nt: TGTGCCAGCAGTATAACCGGGACAGGGCACCAGCCCCAGCATTTT
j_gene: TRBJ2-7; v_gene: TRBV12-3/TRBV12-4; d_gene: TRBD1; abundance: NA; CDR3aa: CASRHPDRAFYEQYF; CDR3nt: TGTGCCAGCAGACACCCGGACAGGGCGTTCTACGAGCAGTACTTC
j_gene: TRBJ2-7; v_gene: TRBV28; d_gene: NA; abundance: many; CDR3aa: CASSSRLTYEQYF; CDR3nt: TGTGCCAGCAGTTCCAGATTAACCTACGAGCAGTACTTC
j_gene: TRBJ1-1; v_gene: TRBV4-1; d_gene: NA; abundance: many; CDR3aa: CASSQDRGGWTEAFF; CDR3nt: TGCGCCAGCAGCCAAGACCGGGGTGGGTGGACTGAAGCTTTCTTT
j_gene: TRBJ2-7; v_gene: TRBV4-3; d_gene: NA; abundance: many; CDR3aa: CASSQAGSLTYEQYF; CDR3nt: TGCGCCAGCAGCCAAGCGGGCAGCTTAACCTACGAGCAGTACTTC
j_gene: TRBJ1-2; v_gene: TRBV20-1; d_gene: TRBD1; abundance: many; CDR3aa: CSARENSGDRGSGYTF; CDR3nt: TGCAGTGCTAGAGAAAACTCTGGGGACAGGGGCTCCGGCTACACCTTC
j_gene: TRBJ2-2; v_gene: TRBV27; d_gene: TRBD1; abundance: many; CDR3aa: CASSLRPRGPGGELFF; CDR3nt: TGTGCCAGCAGTTTACGACCCAGGGGGCCGGGCGGGGAGCTGTTTTTT
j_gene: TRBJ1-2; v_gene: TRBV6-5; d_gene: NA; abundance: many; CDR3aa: CASTREGYGYTF; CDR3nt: TGTGCCAGCACGCGGGAGGGCTATGGCTACACCTTC
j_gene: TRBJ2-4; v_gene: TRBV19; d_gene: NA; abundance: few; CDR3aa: CASTARLAKNIQYF; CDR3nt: TGTGCCAGTACGGCCAGGTTAGCCAAAAACATTCAGTACTTC
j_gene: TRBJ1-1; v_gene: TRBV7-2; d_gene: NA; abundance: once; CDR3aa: CASSLAPGPRNTEAFF; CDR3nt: TGTGCCAGCAGCTTAGCTCCGGGACCGAGAAATACTGAAGCTTTCTTT
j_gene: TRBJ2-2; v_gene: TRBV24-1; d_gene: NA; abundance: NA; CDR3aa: CATRSGWADTGELFF; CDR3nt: TGTGCCACCAGGTCAGGGTGGGCTGATACCGGGGAGCTGTTTTTT
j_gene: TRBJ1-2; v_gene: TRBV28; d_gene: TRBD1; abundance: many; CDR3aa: CASSSRDREYYGYTF; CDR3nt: TGTGCCAGCAGTTCCCGGGACAGGGAGTACTATGGCTACACCTTC
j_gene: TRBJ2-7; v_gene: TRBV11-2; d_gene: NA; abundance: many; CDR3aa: CASSATTYEQYF; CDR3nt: TGTGCCAGCAGCGCGACTACCTACGAGCAGTACTTC
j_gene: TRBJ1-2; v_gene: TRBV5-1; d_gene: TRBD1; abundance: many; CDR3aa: CASSLQGPANYGYTF; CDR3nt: TGCGCCAGCAGCCTACAGGGGCCCGCTAACTATGGCTACACCTTC
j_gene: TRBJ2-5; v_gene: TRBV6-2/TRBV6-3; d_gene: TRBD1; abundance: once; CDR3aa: CASSLIRQGQGRETQYF; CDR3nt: TGTGCCAGCAGTCTCATCCGTCAAGGACAGGGGCGAGAGACCCAGTACTTC
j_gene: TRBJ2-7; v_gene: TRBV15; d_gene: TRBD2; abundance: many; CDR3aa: CATSTSGGYEQYF; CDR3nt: TGTGCCACCTCGACTAGCGGAGGTTACGAGCAGTACTTC
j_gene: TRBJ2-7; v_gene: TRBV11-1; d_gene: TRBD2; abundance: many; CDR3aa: CASSVTRGTSLGEQYF; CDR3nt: TGTGCCAGCTCTGTCACTAGGGGGACTAGTCTTGGCGAGCAGTACTTC
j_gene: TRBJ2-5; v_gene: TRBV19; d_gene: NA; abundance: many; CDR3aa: CASRGRNQETQYF; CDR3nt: TGTGCCAGTAGGGGACGTAACCAAGAGACCCAGTACTTC
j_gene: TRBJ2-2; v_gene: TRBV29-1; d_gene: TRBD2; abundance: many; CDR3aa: CSVRPSGRASNTGELFF; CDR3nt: TGCAGCGTGAGGCCTAGCGGGAGGGCCTCGAACACCGGGGAGCTGTTTTTT
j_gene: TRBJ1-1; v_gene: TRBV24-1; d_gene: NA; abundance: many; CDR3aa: CATSLTGSTEAFF; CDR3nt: TGTGCCACCAGTCTGACGGGGAGCACTGAAGCTTTCTTT
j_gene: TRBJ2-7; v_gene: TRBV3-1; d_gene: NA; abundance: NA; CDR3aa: CASSRAAYEQYF; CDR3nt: TGTGCCAGCAGCCGGGCAGCCTACGAGCAGTACTTC
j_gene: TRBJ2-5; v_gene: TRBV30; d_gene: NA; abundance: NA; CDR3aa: CAWSVQVGARETQYF; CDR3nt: TGTGCCTGGAGTGTACAAGTAGGGGCACGAGAGACCCAGTACTTC
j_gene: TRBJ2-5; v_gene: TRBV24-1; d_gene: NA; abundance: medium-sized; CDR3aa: CATSDTDSYQETQYF; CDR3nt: TGTGCCACCAGTGACACAGACAGCTACCAAGAGACCCAGTACTTC
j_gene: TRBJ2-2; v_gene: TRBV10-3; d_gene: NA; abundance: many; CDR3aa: CAISESGAANTGELFF; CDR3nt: TGTGCCATCAGTGAGTCGGGGGCAGCGAACACCGGGGAGCTGTTTTTT
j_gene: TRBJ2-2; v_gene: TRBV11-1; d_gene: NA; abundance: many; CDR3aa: CASSFSETNTGELFF; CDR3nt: TGTGCCAGCAGCTTTAGCGAGACGAACACCGGGGAGCTGTTTTTT
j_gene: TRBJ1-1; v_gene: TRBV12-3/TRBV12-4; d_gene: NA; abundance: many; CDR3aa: CASSLGSRNTEAFF; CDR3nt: TGTGCCAGCAGTTTAGGGAGCAGGAACACTGAAGCTTTCTTT